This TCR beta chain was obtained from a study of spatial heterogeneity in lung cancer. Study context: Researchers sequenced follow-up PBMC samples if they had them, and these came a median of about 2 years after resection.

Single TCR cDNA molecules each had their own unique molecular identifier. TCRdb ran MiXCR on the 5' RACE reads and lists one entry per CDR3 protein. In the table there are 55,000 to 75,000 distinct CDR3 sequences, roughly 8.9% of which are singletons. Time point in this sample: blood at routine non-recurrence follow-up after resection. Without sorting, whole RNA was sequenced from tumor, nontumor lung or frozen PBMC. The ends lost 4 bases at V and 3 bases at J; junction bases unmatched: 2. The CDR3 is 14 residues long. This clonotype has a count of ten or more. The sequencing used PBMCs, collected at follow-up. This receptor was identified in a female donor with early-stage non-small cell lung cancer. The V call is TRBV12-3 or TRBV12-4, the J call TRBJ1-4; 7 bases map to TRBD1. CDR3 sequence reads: CASSYGTANEKLFF. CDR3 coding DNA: TGTGCCAGCAGTTACGGGACAGCTAATGAAAAACTGTTTTTT.